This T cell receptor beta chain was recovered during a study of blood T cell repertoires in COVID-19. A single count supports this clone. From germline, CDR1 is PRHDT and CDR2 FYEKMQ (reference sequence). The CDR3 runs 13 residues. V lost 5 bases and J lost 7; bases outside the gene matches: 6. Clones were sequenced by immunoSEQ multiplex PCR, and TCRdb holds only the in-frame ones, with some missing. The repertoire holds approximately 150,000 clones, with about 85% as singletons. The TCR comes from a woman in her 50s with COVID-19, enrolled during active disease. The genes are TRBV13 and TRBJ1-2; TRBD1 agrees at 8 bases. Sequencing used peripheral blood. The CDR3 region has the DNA TGTGCCAGCAGCGAGGACAGGGAAGGTGGCTACACCTTC. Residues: CASSEDREGGYTF.